This T cell receptor (beta chain) was sequenced during a study of shared clonotypes between healthy human individuals. The study's findings and limits: There were few donors, and this limited the genetic and exposure-history diversity represented.

Here immunoSEQ multiplex PCR was the method, and the copy in TCRdb shows in-frame clones only, minus some. Of millions of clones listed, 80% to 95% are singletons. The CDR3 totals 15 residues. V shed 4 bases and J 5 bases; nucleotides not matched to a gene: 9. Germline V CDR1 and CDR2: KGHSH, LQKENI. A note on this clone: Its cognate antigen is unknown.

Source material: naive CD4+ T cells from PBMCs. Subset described: CD45RA+ positively selected. The rearrangement uses TRBV18 and TRBJ1-2; 8 nucleotides align to TRBD1. The receptor was isolated from a man aged 18 to 35 in good health. Some clones in this sample may be carry-over from other donors' samples. CDR3 nucleotides: TGTGCCAGCTCACTCACCCGGGACAGGCCTTATGGCTACACCTTC. Translation gives CASSLTRDRPYGYTF.